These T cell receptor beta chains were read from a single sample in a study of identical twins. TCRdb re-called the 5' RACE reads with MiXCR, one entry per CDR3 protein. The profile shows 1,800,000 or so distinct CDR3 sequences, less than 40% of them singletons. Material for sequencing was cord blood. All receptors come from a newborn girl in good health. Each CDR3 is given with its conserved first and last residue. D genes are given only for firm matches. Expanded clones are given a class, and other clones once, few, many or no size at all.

CDR3aa: CSAPGLAVSTDTQYF
CDR3nt: TGCAGTGCTCCGGGACTAGCGGTCAGCACAGATACGCAGTATTTT
abundance: few
j_gene: TRBJ2-3
d_gene: TRBD2
len: 15
v_gene: TRBV20-1

CDR3aa: CSARAPGGYSNQPQHF
CDR3nt: TGCAGTGCTAGAGCCCCCGGGGGGTATAGCAATCAGCCCCAGCATTTT
abundance: -
j_gene: TRBJ1-5
d_gene: -
len: 16
v_gene: TRBV20-1

CDR3aa: CSAGSGSSYEQYF
CDR3nt: TGCAGTGCTGGAAGCGGGAGTTCGTACGAGCAGTACTTC
abundance: many
j_gene: TRBJ2-7
d_gene: TRBD2
len: 13
v_gene: TRBV20-1

CDR3aa: CASSPRLSSGTYEQYF
CDR3nt: TGTGCCAGCAGCCCCCGTCTAAGTAGCGGAACCTACGAGCAGTACTTC
abundance: -
j_gene: TRBJ2-7
d_gene: -
len: 16
v_gene: TRBV7-2

CDR3aa: CASSYSGVNTGELFF
CDR3nt: TGTGCCAGCAGTTACTCAGGGGTTAACACCGGGGAGCTGTTTTTT
abundance: -
j_gene: TRBJ2-2
d_gene: -
len: 15
v_gene: TRBV6-2/TRBV6-3

CDR3aa: CASADPYNEQFF
CDR3nt: TGTGCCAGCGCGGACCCCTACAATGAGCAGTTCTTC
abundance: -
j_gene: TRBJ2-1
d_gene: -
len: 12
v_gene: TRBV6-5

CDR3aa: CASSLGHGSNQPQHF
CDR3nt: TGTGCCAGCAGCCTGGGACACGGTAGCAATCAGCCCCAGCATTTT
abundance: once
j_gene: TRBJ1-5
d_gene: -
len: 15
v_gene: TRBV5-6

CDR3aa: CSARDLSVRDTQYF
CDR3nt: TGCAGTGCTAGAGATCTTAGCGTGCGAGATACGCAGTATTTT
abundance: -
j_gene: TRBJ2-3
d_gene: -
len: 14
v_gene: TRBV20-1

CDR3aa: CAISGQGARNNEQFF
CDR3nt: TGTGCCATCAGTGGACAGGGGGCCAGGAACAATGAGCAGTTCTTC
abundance: few
j_gene: TRBJ2-1
d_gene: TRBD1
len: 15
v_gene: TRBV10-3

CDR3aa: CSASSWGSTRNEQFF
CDR3nt: TGCAGTGCTAGCTCCTGGGGTTCAACAAGAAATGAGCAGTTCTTC
abundance: -
j_gene: TRBJ2-1
d_gene: -
len: 15
v_gene: TRBV20-1

CDR3aa: CASSQDFQGLEPQHF
CDR3nt: TGTGCCAGCAGCCAAGACTTTCAGGGTTTAGAGCCCCAGCATTTT
abundance: few
j_gene: TRBJ1-5
d_gene: -
len: 15
v_gene: TRBV4-2

CDR3aa: CASSQDRASGGYTQYF
CDR3nt: TGTGCCAGCAGCCAAGATCGGGCTAGCGGGGGATATACGCAGTATTTT
abundance: few
j_gene: TRBJ2-3
d_gene: TRBD2
len: 16
v_gene: TRBV4-2

CDR3aa: CASSPRTGMETQYF
CDR3nt: TGTGCCAGCAGCCCAAGGACAGGGATGGAGACCCAGTACTTC
abundance: -
j_gene: TRBJ2-5
d_gene: TRBD1
len: 14
v_gene: TRBV12-3/TRBV12-4

CDR3aa: CASSTPSLSEQYF
CDR3nt: TGTGCCAGTAGTACCCCGTCGTTATCCGAGCAGTACTTC
abundance: -
j_gene: TRBJ2-7
d_gene: -
len: 13
v_gene: TRBV19

CDR3aa: CASYPGHSSYEQYF
CDR3nt: TGTGCCAGCTATCCGGGCCATAGCTCCTACGAGCAGTACTTC
abundance: -
j_gene: TRBJ2-7
d_gene: -
len: 14
v_gene: TRBV6-1

CDR3aa: CASTPGPLNEKLFF
CDR3nt: TGCGCCAGCACCCCGGGACCTCTTAATGAAAAACTGTTTTTT
abundance: few
j_gene: TRBJ1-4
d_gene: -
len: 14
v_gene: TRBV5-1

CDR3aa: CASSPPASSTDTQYF
CDR3nt: TGTGCCAGCAGCCCCCCAGCGAGTAGCACAGATACGCAGTATTTT
abundance: few
j_gene: TRBJ2-3
d_gene: -
len: 15
v_gene: TRBV12-3/TRBV12-4

CDR3aa: CASSRWTGKDEETQYF
CDR3nt: TGCGCCAGCAGCAGATGGACAGGGAAGGATGAAGAGACCCAGTACTTC
abundance: few
j_gene: TRBJ2-5
d_gene: TRBD1
len: 16
v_gene: TRBV5-1

CDR3aa: CASRSGTSGNEQFF
CDR3nt: TGCGCCAGCAGGTCCGGGACTAGCGGCAATGAGCAGTTCTTC
abundance: -
j_gene: TRBJ2-1
d_gene: TRBD2
len: 14
v_gene: TRBV5-1

CDR3aa: CASSLDVLAGSTDAQYF
CDR3nt: TGTGCCAGCAGCTTAGACGTTCTAGCGGGATCCACAGATGCGCAGTATTTT
abundance: -
j_gene: TRBJ2-3
d_gene: TRBD2
len: 17
v_gene: TRBV7-2

CDR3aa: CASSSSNPDTQYF
CDR3nt: TGTGCCAGCAGTTCCTCAAACCCGGATACGCAGTATTTT
abundance: -
j_gene: TRBJ2-3
d_gene: -
len: 13
v_gene: TRBV28

CDR3aa: CAGSLSRAREQYF
CDR3nt: TGTGCCGGCAGTTTATCCAGGGCTAGGGAGCAGTACTTC
abundance: -
j_gene: TRBJ2-7
d_gene: -
len: 13
v_gene: TRBV27